The rows below give T cell receptor beta chains drawn from one sample of a study of cytomegalovirus exposure and HLA in healthy donors. Produced via immunoSEQ multiplex PCR; TCRdb's table is partial and in-frame only. The repertoire holds about 120,000 clones, with approximately 72% as singletons. Sequenced input: PBMCs. Receptor source: a woman in her 40s in good health and CMV-seropositive. Each CDR3 is given with its conserved first and last residue. Only some rows state a clone size, as once, few, many or a class for expanded clones.

V,J,size,CDR3
TRBV27,TRBJ1-1,-,CASSFLDRGAEAFF
TRBV7-9,TRBJ2-1,-,CASSLGTQGNNEQFF
TRBV2,TRBJ2-7,few,CASSVEQGSLGEQYF
TRBV6-1,TRBJ2-3,-,CASSDFTETADTQYF
TRBV19,TRBJ2-5,-,CASSFRDSFVETQYF
TRBV27,TRBJ2-1,few,CASSYDGKEVNEQFF
TRBV6-1,TRBJ1-1,-,CASMFVKNTEAFF
TRBV5-1,TRBJ1-1,-,CASSSAGSQFTEAFF
TRBV7-2,TRBJ2-7,-,CASSLDRGEQYF
TRBV7-2,TRBJ1-5,-,CASSNKGTGGSGQPQHF
TRBV7-6,TRBJ2-3,-,CASSNSGGSTDTQYF
TRBV11-2,TRBJ2-1,-,CASSLQGTYNEQFF
TRBV4-2,TRBJ1-5,few,CASSQDLTAWGNQPQHF
TRBV14,TRBJ1-2,-,CASSQGTVYGYTF
TRBV6-6,TRBJ1-2,-,CASSYIRVGYTF
TRBV27,TRBJ1-5,-,CASSEEGSYQPQHF
TRBV6-6,TRBJ1-5,-,CASSYGQSNQPQHF